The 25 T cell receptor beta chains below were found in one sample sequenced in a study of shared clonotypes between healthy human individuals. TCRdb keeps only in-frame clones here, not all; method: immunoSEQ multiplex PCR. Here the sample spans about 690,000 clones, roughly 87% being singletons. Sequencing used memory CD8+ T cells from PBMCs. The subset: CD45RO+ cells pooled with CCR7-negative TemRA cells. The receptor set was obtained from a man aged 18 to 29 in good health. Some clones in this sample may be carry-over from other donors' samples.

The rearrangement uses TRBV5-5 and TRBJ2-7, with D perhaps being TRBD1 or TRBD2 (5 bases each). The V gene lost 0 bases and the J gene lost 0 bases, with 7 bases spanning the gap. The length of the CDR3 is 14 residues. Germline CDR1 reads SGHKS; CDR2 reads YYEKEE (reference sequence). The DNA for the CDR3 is TGTGCCAGCAGCTTGGAGGGGAGCTCCTACGAGCAGTACTTC. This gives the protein CASSLEGSSYEQYF.

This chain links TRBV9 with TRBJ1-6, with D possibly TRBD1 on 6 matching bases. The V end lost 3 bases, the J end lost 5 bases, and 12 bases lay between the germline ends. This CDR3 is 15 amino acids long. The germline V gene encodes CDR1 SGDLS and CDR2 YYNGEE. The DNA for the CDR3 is TGTGCCAGCAGCGAAACAGGGATTCATAATTCACCCCTCCACTTT. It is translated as CASSETGIHNSPLHF.

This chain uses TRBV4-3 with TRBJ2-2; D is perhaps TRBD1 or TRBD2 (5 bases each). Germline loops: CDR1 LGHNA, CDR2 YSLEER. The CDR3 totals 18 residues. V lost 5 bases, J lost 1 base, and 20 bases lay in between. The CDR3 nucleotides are TGCGCCAGCAGCTCCAGTCTCGGGGCCTACCAGAACACCGGGGAGCTGTTTTTT. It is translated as CASSSSLGAYQNTGELFF.

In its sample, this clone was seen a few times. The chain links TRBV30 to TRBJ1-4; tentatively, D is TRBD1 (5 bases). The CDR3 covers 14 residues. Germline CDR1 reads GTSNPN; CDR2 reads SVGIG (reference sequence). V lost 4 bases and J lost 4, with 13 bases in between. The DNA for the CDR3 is TGTGCCTGGAAGGTCTGGCAGGGTAATGAAAAACTGTTTTTT. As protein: CAWKVWQGNEKLFF.

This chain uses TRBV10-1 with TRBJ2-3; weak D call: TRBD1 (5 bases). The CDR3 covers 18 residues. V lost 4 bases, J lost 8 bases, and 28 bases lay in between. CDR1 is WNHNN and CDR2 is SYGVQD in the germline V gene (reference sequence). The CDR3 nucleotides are TGCGCCAGCAGTGGGCCAAAGGACATTTCTAAGTCCCCATCTACGCAGTATTTT. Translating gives CASSGPKDISKSPSTQYF.

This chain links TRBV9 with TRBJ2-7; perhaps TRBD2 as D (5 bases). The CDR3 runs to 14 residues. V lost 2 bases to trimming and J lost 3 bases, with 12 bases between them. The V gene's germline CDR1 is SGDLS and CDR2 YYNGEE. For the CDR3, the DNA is TGTGCCAGCAGCGTCCGGCCCGACTACTACGAGCAGTACTTC. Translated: CASSVRPDYYEQYF.

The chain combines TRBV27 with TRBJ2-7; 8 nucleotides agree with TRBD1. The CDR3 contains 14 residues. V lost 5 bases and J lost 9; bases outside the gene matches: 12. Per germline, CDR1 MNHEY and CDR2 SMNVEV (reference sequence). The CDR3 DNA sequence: TGTGCCAGCAGTATAGGGACAGGCCGAAATGGGCAGTACTTC. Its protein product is CASSIGTGRNGQYF.

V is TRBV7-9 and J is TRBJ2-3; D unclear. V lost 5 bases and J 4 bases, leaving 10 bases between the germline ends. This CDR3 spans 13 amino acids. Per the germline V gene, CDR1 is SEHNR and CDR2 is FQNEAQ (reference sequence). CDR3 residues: CASSPHPPDTQYF. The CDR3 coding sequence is TGTGCCAGCAGCCCCCACCCCCCAGATACGCAGTATTTT.

The CDR3 is CASSQDPIRENYGYTF. The DNA for the CDR3 is TGCGCCAGCAGCCAAGATCCTATTAGGGAAAACTATGGCTACACCTTC. The V gene is TRBV4-1, the J gene TRBJ1-2, with no clear D. Trimming took 0 bases from V and 2 from J, leaving 13 bases between them. The length of the CDR3 is 16 residues. CDR1 is MGHRA and CDR2 is YSYEKL in the germline V gene.

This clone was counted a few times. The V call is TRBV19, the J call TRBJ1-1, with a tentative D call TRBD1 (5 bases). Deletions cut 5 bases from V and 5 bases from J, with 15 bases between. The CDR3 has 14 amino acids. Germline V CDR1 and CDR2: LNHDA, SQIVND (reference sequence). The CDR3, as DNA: TGTGCCAGTAGTTCCCTTGACAGCCGAACTGAAGCTTTCTTT. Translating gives CASSSLDSRTEAFF.

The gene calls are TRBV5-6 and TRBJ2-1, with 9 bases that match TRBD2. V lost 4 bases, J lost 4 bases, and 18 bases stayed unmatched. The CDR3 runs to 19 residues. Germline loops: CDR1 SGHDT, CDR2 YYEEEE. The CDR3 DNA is TGTGCCAGCAGCGTATCGCGTGGGGGGATAGCGGGAGCGTACAATGAGCAGTTCTTC. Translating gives CASSVSRGGIAGAYNEQFF.

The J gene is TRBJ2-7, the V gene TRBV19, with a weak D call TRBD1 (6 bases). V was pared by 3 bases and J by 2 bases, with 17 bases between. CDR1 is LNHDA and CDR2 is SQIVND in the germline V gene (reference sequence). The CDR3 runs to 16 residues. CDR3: CASSITGDRTPYEQYF. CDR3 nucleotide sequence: TGTGCCAGTAGTATTACGGGCGACAGGACTCCCTACGAGCAGTACTTC.

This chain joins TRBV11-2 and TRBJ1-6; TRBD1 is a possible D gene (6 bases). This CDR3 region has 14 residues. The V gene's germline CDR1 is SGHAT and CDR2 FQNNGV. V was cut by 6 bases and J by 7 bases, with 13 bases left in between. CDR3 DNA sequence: TGTGCCAGCAGGGCTCCCGGGGGCAATTCACCCCTCCACTTT. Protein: CASRAPGGNSPLHF.

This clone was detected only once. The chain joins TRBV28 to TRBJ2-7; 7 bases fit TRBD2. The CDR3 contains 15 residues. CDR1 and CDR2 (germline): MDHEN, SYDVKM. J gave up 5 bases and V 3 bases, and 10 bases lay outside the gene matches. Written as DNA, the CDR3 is TGTGCCAGCAGTTTGGTAGGGACTACGGGGGACGAGCAGTACTTC. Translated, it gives CASSLVGTTGDEQYF.

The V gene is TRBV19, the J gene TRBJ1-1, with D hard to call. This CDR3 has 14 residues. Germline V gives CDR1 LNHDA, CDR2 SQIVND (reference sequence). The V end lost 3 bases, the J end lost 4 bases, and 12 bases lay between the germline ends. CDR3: CASSIRGVGTEAFF. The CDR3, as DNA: TGTGCCAGTAGTATTCGGGGTGTGGGCACTGAAGCTTTCTTT.

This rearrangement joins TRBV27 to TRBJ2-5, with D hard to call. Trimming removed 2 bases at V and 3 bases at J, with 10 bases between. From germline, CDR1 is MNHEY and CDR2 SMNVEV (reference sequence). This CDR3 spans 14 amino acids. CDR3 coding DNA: TGTGCCAGCAGTTTAATTTACAGAGAAGAGACCCAGTACTTC. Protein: CASSLIYREETQYF.

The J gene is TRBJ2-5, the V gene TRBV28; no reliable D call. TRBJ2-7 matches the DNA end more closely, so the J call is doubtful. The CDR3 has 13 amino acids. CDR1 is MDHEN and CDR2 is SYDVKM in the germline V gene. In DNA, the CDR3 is TGTGCCAGCAACTACGCCAGGAGCTACGAGCAGTACTTC. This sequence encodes CASNYARSYEQYF.

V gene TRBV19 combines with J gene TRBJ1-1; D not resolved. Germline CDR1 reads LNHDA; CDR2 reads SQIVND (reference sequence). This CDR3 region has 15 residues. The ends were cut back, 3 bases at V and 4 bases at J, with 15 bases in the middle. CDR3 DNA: TGTGCCAGTAGTATCTCTTCAGAGGGTCCCACTGAAGCTTTCTTT. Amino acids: CASSISSEGPTEAFF. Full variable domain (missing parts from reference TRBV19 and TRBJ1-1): DGGITQSPKYLFRKEGQNVTLSCEQNLNHDAMYWYRQDPGQGLRLIYYSQIVNDFQKGDIAEGYSVSREKKESFPLTVTSAQKNPTAFYLCASSISSEGPTEAFFGQGTRLTVV.

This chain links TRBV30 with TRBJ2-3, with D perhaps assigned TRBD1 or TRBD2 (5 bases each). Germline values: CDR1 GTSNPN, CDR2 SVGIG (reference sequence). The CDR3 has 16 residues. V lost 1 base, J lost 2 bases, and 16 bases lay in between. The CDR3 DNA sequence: TGTGCCTGGAGTGGCCCCCGGGACGGATACACAGATACGCAGTATTTT. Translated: CAWSGPRDGYTDTQYF.

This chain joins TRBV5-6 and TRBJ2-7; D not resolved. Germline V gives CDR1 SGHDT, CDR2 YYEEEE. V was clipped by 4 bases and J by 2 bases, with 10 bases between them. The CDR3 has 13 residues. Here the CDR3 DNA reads TGTGCCAGCAGCCCCGGACGGACCTACGAGCAGTACTTC. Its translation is CASSPGRTYEQYF.

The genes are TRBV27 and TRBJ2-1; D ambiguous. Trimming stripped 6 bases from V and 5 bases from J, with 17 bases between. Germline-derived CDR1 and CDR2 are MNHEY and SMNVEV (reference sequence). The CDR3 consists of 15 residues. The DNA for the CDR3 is TGTGCCAGCAGAGCCCTTGAGGTTTGGAACAATGAGCAGTTCTTC. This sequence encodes CASRALEVWNNEQFF.

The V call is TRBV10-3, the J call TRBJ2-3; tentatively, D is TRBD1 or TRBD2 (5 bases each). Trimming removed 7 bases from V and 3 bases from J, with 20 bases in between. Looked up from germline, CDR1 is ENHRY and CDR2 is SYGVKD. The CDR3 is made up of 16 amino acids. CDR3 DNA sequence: TGTGCCATCAATGGGGGTGGAGACCCGTTTACAGATACGCAGTATTTT. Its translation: CAINGGGDPFTDTQYF.

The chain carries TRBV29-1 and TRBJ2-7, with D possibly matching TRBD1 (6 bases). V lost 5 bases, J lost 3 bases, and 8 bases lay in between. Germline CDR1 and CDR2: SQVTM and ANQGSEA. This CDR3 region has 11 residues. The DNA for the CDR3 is TGCAGCGTTAGCAGGGGCTACGAGCAGTACTTC. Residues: CSVSRGYEQYF.

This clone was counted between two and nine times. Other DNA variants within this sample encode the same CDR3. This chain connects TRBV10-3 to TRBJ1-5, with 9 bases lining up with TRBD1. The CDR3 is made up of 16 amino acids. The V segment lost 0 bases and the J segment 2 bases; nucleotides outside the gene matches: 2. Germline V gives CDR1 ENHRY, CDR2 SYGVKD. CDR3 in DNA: TGTGCCATCAGTGAGTCGGGGACAGGGCGCAATCAGCCCCAGCATTTT. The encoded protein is CAISESGTGRNQPQHF.

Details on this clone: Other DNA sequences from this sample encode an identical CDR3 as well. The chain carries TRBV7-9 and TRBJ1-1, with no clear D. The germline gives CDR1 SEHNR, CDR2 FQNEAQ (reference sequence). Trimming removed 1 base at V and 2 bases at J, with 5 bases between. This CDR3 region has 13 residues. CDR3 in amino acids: CASSLGSNTEAFF. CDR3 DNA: TGTGCCAGCAGCTTAGGTTCAAACACTGAAGCTTTCTTT.